This T cell receptor beta chain is drawn from a study of blood T cell repertoires in COVID-19. Across the whole study: Acute-phase and convalescent COVID-19 samples originated in the United States, Italy and Spain. PBMCs, B-cell-depleted T cells, or T cells were the source of the cDNA or gDNA that made up the material.

TCRdb's table, derived via immunoSEQ multiplex PCR, lists solely in-frame clones and lacks some. This sample has 220,000 or so clones, with roughly 86% found just once. Recruited during active infection, patients (from Seattle) were subsequently followed longitudinally. Looked up from germline, CDR1 is MNHNS and CDR2 is SASEGT. The CDR3 is made up of 13 amino acids. V shed 3 bases and J shed 9 bases, with 12 bases lying between them. The sample was peripheral blood. The chain recombines TRBV6-1 with TRBJ1-5; D perhaps matches TRBD1 (6 bases). The receptor was derived from a woman aged 45-65 years with COVID-19, enrolled during active disease. This CDR3 reads CASSDNRARPQHF. Written as DNA, the CDR3 is TGTGCCAGCAGTGATAACAGGGCTCGGCCCCAGCATTTT.